This is a list of T cell receptor beta chains from one sample in a study of blood T cells in healthy people across ages. TCRdb reprocessed the 5' RACE reads via MiXCR and lists one record per CDR3 protein. The data show under 2,000,000 distinct CDR3 sequences, less than 50% seen once. Sequencing input: blood. The receptors derive from a woman between 40 and 55 years old in good health. Both conserved end residues are part of each CDR3. D genes are given only for firm matches. Clone size is shown for a subset of rows, as once, few, many or a class of expanded clone.

d_call: .
v_call: TRBV4-1
j_call: TRBJ1-2
clone_size: once
cdr3_aa: CASSQDGTVGTF
cdr3_nt: TGCGCCAGCAGCCAAGATGGTACGGTCGGCACCTTC

d_call: TRBD2
v_call: TRBV7-2
j_call: TRBJ2-1
clone_size: .
cdr3_aa: CASSFGGRGEQFF
cdr3_nt: TGTGCCAGCAGCTTCGGGGGGAGGGGTGAGCAGTTCTTC

d_call: .
v_call: TRBV7-7
j_call: TRBJ1-5
clone_size: .
cdr3_aa: CASSLGGPVGYQPQHF
cdr3_nt: TGTGCCAGCAGCTTAGGAGGACCCGTGGGATATCAGCCCCAGCATTTT

d_call: .
v_call: TRBV4-3
j_call: TRBJ1-1
clone_size: few
cdr3_aa: CASSLGRGGGTEAFF
cdr3_nt: TGCGCCAGCAGCCTTGGGCGGGGAGGGGGAACTGAAGCTTTCTTT

d_call: .
v_call: TRBV23-1
j_call: TRBJ2-5
clone_size: .
cdr3_aa: CASSLRRAWKTQYF
cdr3_nt: TGCGCCAGCAGTCTCAGGAGGGCATGGAAGACCCAGTACTTC

d_call: TRBD1
v_call: TRBV5-1
j_call: TRBJ2-1
clone_size: few
cdr3_aa: CASSWDRDNEQFF
cdr3_nt: TGCGCCAGCAGCTGGGACAGGGACAATGAGCAGTTCTTC

d_call: .
v_call: TRBV11-2
j_call: TRBJ2-5
clone_size: .
cdr3_aa: CASSSFLGVTSKKETQYF
cdr3_nt: TGTGCCAGCAGCTCATTTTTAGGGGTGACTAGTAAGAAAGAGACCCAGTACTTC

d_call: .
v_call: TRBV6-6
j_call: TRBJ2-7
clone_size: few
cdr3_aa: CASSYSLRDEQYF
cdr3_nt: TGTGCCAGCAGTTACTCGTTGCGGGACGAGCAGTACTTC

d_call: .
v_call: TRBV29-1
j_call: TRBJ2-5
clone_size: once
cdr3_aa: CSAESRMETQYF
cdr3_nt: TGCAGCGCCGAGTCGAGGATGGAGACCCAGTACTTC

d_call: .
v_call: TRBV15
j_call: TRBJ2-1
clone_size: .
cdr3_aa: CATSNPGPWGHNEQFF
cdr3_nt: TGTGCCACCAGCAACCCGGGCCCTTGGGGGCACAATGAGCAGTTCTTC

d_call: .
v_call: TRBV7-8
j_call: TRBJ2-4
clone_size: .
cdr3_aa: CASSFDWIEALAKNIQYF
cdr3_nt: TGTGCCAGCAGCTTCGACTGGATAGAGGCTCTAGCCAAAAACATTCAGTACTTC

d_call: .
v_call: TRBV6-6
j_call: TRBJ2-7
clone_size: once
cdr3_aa: CASSYSRVRGSGYEQYF
cdr3_nt: TGTGCCAGCAGTTACTCCCGAGTGCGGGGCTCCGGCTACGAGCAGTACTTC

d_call: TRBD1
v_call: TRBV28
j_call: TRBJ1-2
clone_size: .
cdr3_aa: CASSPPAGGEYGYTF
cdr3_nt: TGTGCCAGCAGTCCCCCCGCAGGGGGTGAATATGGCTACACCTTC

d_call: TRBD2
v_call: TRBV5-1
j_call: TRBJ2-3
clone_size: many
cdr3_aa: CASSPGTSGGTDTQYF
cdr3_nt: TGTGCCAGCAGTCCCGGGACTAGCGGGGGCACAGATACGCAGTATTTT

d_call: TRBD1
v_call: TRBV7-2
j_call: TRBJ1-2
clone_size: few
cdr3_aa: CASSLEGRDRAVGYTF
cdr3_nt: TGTGCCAGCAGCTTAGAAGGGAGGGACAGGGCCGTTGGCTACACCTTC

d_call: TRBD2
v_call: TRBV20-1
j_call: TRBJ2-1
clone_size: few
cdr3_aa: CSARDLVTSGGHEQFF
cdr3_nt: TGCAGTGCTAGAGATCTAGTTACTAGCGGGGGCCATGAGCAGTTCTTC

d_call: .
v_call: TRBV6-5
j_call: TRBJ2-5
clone_size: .
cdr3_aa: CASTSPRRGDVTQYF
cdr3_nt: TGTGCCAGCACCTCGCCTCGGAGGGGTGACGTGACCCAGTACTTC

d_call: .
v_call: TRBV20-1
j_call: TRBJ2-7
clone_size: few
cdr3_aa: CSAGRPGALYEQYF
cdr3_nt: TGCAGTGCTGGTCGTCCGGGGGCACTCTACGAGCAGTACTTC

d_call: .
v_call: TRBV9
j_call: TRBJ1-2
clone_size: few
cdr3_aa: CASSGLQGERYGYTF
cdr3_nt: TGTGCCAGCAGCGGGTTGCAAGGGGAACGCTATGGCTACACCTTC

d_call: .
v_call: TRBV3-1
j_call: TRBJ1-1
clone_size: .
cdr3_aa: CANMSSQNTEAFF
cdr3_nt: TGTGCCAACATGTCCAGCCAGAACACTGAAGCTTTCTTT

d_call: .
v_call: TRBV12-3/TRBV12-4
j_call: TRBJ1-5
clone_size: few
cdr3_aa: CASSVGVNQPQHF
cdr3_nt: TGTGCCAGCAGTGTTGGGGTTAACCAGCCCCAGCATTTT

d_call: .
v_call: TRBV10-3
j_call: TRBJ1-1
clone_size: .
cdr3_aa: CAISETSGGAFF
cdr3_nt: TGTGCCATCAGTGAGACGTCGGGGGGAGCTTTCTTT

d_call: TRBD1
v_call: TRBV7-2
j_call: TRBJ2-6
clone_size: .
cdr3_aa: CASSLLGQGAPGADVLTF
cdr3_nt: TGTGCCAGCAGCTTACTAGGTCAGGGGGCGCCTGGGGCCGACGTCCTGACTTTC

d_call: .
v_call: TRBV6-2/TRBV6-3
j_call: TRBJ1-5
clone_size: .
cdr3_aa: CASSDSSTQPQHF
cdr3_nt: TGTGCCAGCAGTGACTCGTCCACTCAGCCCCAGCATTTT

d_call: .
v_call: TRBV12-3/TRBV12-4
j_call: TRBJ2-7
clone_size: .
cdr3_aa: CASRQVPQSYEQYF
cdr3_nt: TGTGCCAGCAGACAGGTGCCTCAATCCTACGAGCAGTACTTC

d_call: .
v_call: TRBV20-1
j_call: TRBJ2-5
clone_size: .
cdr3_aa: CSAMEGVWMLTQYF
cdr3_nt: TGCAGTGCTATGGAGGGGGTCTGGATGCTGACCCAGTACTTC

d_call: .
v_call: TRBV6-5
j_call: TRBJ1-2
clone_size: .
cdr3_aa: CASSSVGSGGYTF
cdr3_nt: TGTGCCAGCAGTAGCGTGGGCAGCGGTGGCTACACCTTC

d_call: .
v_call: TRBV12-3/TRBV12-4
j_call: TRBJ2-7
clone_size: many
cdr3_aa: CASSFSVTYEQYF
cdr3_nt: TGTGCCAGCAGTTTCTCGGTAACCTACGAGCAGTACTTC

d_call: .
v_call: TRBV4-1
j_call: TRBJ1-6
clone_size: .
cdr3_aa: CAPIGRETSPLHF
cdr3_nt: TGCGCCCCGATTGGTAGGGAAACCTCACCCCTCCACTTT

d_call: .
v_call: TRBV6-5
j_call: TRBJ1-1
clone_size: .
cdr3_aa: CASRLQDGNTEAFF
cdr3_nt: TGTGCCAGCAGATTACAAGACGGTAACACTGAAGCTTTCTTT

d_call: .
v_call: TRBV7-2
j_call: TRBJ2-3
clone_size: few
cdr3_aa: CASSVGGGLDTQYF
cdr3_nt: TGTGCCAGCAGCGTAGGGGGGGGCCTAGATACGCAGTATTTT

d_call: TRBD1
v_call: TRBV6-2/TRBV6-3
j_call: TRBJ2-5
clone_size: few
cdr3_aa: CASSYGWDRDQETQYF
cdr3_nt: TGTGCCAGCAGTTACGGTTGGGACAGGGACCAAGAGACCCAGTACTTC

d_call: .
v_call: TRBV12-3/TRBV12-4
j_call: TRBJ2-1
clone_size: few
cdr3_aa: CASSLLWNEQFF
cdr3_nt: TGTGCCAGCAGTTTATTGTGGAATGAGCAGTTCTTC

d_call: .
v_call: TRBV7-9
j_call: TRBJ2-5
clone_size: .
cdr3_aa: CASGEVTQYF
cdr3_nt: TGTGCCAGCGGAGAGGTGACCCAGTACTTC

d_call: TRBD1
v_call: TRBV20-1
j_call: TRBJ1-6
clone_size: few
cdr3_aa: CSARDSTGGNSPLHF
cdr3_nt: TGCAGTGCTAGAGATTCGACAGGGGGTAATTCACCCCTCCACTTT

d_call: TRBD1
v_call: TRBV6-2/TRBV6-3
j_call: TRBJ2-7
clone_size: few
cdr3_aa: CASSKTGTGRGAYEQYF
cdr3_nt: TGTGCCAGCAGTAAGACCGGGACAGGGAGAGGGGCCTACGAGCAGTACTTC

d_call: TRBD1
v_call: TRBV20-1
j_call: TRBJ2-5
clone_size: .
cdr3_aa: CSARVAGQGASETQYF
cdr3_nt: TGCAGTGCTAGAGTCGCGGGACAGGGGGCGTCGGAGACCCAGTACTTC

d_call: .
v_call: TRBV6-6
j_call: TRBJ2-1
clone_size: .
cdr3_aa: CASSPMTVNNEQFF
cdr3_nt: TGTGCCAGCAGCCCTATGACCGTCAACAATGAGCAGTTCTTC

d_call: TRBD1
v_call: TRBV27
j_call: TRBJ1-1
clone_size: .
cdr3_aa: CASSQTGGAYTEAFF
cdr3_nt: TGTGCCAGCAGTCAGACAGGGGGCGCGTACACTGAAGCTTTCTTT

d_call: TRBD2
v_call: TRBV6-5
j_call: TRBJ2-5
clone_size: once
cdr3_aa: CASSYGTSGAGETQYF
cdr3_nt: TGTGCCAGCAGCTACGGGACTAGCGGGGCGGGAGAGACCCAGTACTTC

d_call: TRBD2
v_call: TRBV20-1
j_call: TRBJ2-3
clone_size: .
cdr3_aa: CSAPAGGVSDTQYF
cdr3_nt: TGCAGTGCTCCGGCGGGGGGCGTTTCAGATACGCAGTATTTT

d_call: .
v_call: TRBV27
j_call: TRBJ2-4
clone_size: few
cdr3_aa: CASSSLGAGKNIQYF
cdr3_nt: TGTGCCAGCAGTTCCCTTGGGGCAGGCAAAAACATTCAGTACTTC

d_call: TRBD2
v_call: TRBV12-3/TRBV12-4
j_call: TRBJ2-3
clone_size: few
cdr3_aa: CASRKGLAARTDTQYF
cdr3_nt: TGTGCCAGCAGAAAAGGACTAGCGGCACGCACAGATACGCAGTATTTT

d_call: TRBD1
v_call: TRBV20-1
j_call: TRBJ2-3
clone_size: .
cdr3_aa: CSARATSLTGITDTQYF
cdr3_nt: TGCAGTGCTAGAGCAACATCTTTGACAGGGATCACAGATACGCAGTATTTT

d_call: TRBD1
v_call: TRBV29-1
j_call: TRBJ1-2
clone_size: .
cdr3_aa: CSVKGTGSYTF
cdr3_nt: TGCAGCGTTAAAGGGACAGGGAGCTACACCTTC

d_call: .
v_call: TRBV6-6
j_call: TRBJ1-6
clone_size: few
cdr3_aa: CASSYSESPLHF
cdr3_nt: TGTGCCAGCAGTTACTCTGAGTCGCCCCTCCACTTT

d_call: .
v_call: TRBV28
j_call: TRBJ2-3
clone_size: few
cdr3_aa: CASSQLGAGDTQYF
cdr3_nt: TGTGCCAGCAGTCAACTAGGGGCAGGCGATACGCAGTATTTT

d_call: .
v_call: TRBV15
j_call: TRBJ2-2
clone_size: once
cdr3_aa: CATSRGGTSNTGELFF
cdr3_nt: TGTGCCACCAGCAGAGGGGGGACATCGAACACCGGGGAGCTGTTTTTT

d_call: TRBD1
v_call: TRBV3-1
j_call: TRBJ2-5
clone_size: .
cdr3_aa: CASRSGTGKETQYF
cdr3_nt: TGTGCCAGCAGATCCGGGACAGGGAAAGAGACCCAGTACTTC

d_call: .
v_call: TRBV25-1
j_call: TRBJ1-1
clone_size: .
cdr3_aa: CASKGPSSLEAFF
cdr3_nt: TGTGCCAGCAAGGGCCCTTCATCCCTTGAAGCTTTCTTT

d_call: .
v_call: TRBV20-1
j_call: TRBJ1-6
clone_size: .
cdr3_aa: CSASPLGAGGNSPLHF
cdr3_nt: TGCAGTGCTAGCCCCCTCGGAGCAGGAGGGAATTCACCCCTCCACTTT

d_call: .
v_call: TRBV7-8
j_call: TRBJ2-5
clone_size: .
cdr3_aa: CASSPGWGEETQYF
cdr3_nt: TGTGCCAGCAGCCCCGGATGGGGGGAAGAGACCCAGTACTTC